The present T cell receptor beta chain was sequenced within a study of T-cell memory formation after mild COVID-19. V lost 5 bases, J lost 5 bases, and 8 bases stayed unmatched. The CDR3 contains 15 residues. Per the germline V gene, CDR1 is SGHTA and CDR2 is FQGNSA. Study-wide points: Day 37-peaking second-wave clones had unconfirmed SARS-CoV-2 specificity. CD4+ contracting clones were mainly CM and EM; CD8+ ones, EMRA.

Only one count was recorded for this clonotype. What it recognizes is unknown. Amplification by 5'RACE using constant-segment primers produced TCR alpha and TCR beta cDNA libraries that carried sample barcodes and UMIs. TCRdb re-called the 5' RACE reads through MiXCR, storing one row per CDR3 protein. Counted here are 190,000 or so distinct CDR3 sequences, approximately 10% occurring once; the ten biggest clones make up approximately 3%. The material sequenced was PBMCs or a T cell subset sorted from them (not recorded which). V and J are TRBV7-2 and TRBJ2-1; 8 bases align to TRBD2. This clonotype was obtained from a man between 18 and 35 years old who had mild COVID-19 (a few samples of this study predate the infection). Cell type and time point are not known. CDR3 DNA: TGTGCCAGCAGCCCAGAGCGGGGGCCCAACAATGAGCAGTTCTTC. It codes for CASSPERGPNNEQFF.